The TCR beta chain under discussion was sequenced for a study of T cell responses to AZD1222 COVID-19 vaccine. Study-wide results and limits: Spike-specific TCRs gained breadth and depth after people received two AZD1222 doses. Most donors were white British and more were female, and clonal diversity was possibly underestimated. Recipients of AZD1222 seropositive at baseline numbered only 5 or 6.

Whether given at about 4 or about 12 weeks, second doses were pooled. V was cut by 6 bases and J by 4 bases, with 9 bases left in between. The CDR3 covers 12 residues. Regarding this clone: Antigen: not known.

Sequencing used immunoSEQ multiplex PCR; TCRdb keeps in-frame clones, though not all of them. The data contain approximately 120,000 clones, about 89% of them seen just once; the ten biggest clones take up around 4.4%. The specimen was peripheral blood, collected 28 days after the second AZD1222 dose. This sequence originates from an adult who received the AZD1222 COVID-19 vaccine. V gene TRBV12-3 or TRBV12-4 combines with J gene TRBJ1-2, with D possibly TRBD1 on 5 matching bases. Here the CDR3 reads CASRGTGYGYTF. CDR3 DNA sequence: TGTGCCAGCAGGGGGACGGGCTATGGCTACACCTTC.